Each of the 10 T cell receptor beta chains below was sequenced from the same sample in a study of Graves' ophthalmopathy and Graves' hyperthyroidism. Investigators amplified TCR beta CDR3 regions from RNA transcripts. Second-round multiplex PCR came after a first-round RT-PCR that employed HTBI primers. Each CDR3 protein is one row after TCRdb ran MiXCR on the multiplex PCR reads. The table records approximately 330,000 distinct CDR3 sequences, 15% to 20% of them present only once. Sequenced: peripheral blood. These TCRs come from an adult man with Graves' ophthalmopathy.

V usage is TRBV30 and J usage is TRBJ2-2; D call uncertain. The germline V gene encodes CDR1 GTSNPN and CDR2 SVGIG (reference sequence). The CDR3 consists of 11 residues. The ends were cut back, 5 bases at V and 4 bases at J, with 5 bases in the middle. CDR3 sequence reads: CAWELTGELFF. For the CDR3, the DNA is TGTGCCTGGGAACTCACCGGGGAGCTGTTTTTT.

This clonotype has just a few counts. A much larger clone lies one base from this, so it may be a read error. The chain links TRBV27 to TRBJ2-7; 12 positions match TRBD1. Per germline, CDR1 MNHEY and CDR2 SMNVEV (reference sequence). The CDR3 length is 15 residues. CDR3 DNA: TGTGTCAGCAAATCGGGACAGGGGGCTCGTTACGAGCAGTACTTC. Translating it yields CVSKSGQGARYEQYF.

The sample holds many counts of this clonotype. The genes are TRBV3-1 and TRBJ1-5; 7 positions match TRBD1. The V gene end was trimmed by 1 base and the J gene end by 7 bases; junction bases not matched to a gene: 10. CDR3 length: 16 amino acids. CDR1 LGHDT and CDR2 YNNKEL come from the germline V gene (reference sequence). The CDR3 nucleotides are TGTGCCAGCAGCCAAGCAGGTCGGGCAGGGGGACAGCCCCAGCATTTT. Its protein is CASSQAGRAGGQPQHF.

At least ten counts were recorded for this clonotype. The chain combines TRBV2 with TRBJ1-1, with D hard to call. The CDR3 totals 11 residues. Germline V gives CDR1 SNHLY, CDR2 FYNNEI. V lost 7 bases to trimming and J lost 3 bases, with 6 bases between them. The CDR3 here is CASTRYTEAFF. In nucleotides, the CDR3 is TGTGCCAGCACGAGGTACACTGAAGCTTTCTTT.

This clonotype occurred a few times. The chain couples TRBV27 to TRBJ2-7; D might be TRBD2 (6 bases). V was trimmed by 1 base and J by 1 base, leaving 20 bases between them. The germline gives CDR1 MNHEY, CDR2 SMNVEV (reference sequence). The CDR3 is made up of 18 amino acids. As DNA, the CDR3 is TGTGCCAGCAGTTTATTTCCGGGAGCAGGCGTCTCGTCCTACGAGCAGTACTTC. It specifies CASSLFPGAGVSSYEQYF.

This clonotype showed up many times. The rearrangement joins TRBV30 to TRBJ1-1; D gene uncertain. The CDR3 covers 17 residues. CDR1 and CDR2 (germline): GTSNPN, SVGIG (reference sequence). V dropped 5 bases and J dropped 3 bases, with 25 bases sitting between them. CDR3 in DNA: TGTGCCTGGCGATCCCTTGGCCCGCCTGGGGTCTACACTGAAGCTTTCTTT. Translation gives CAWRSLGPPGVYTEAFF. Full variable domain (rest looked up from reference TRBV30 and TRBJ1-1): SQTIHQWPATLVQPVGSPLSLECTVEGTSNPNLYWYRQAAGRGLQLLFYSVGIGQISSEVPQNLSASRPQDRQFILSSKKLLLSDSGFYLCAWRSLGPPGVYTEAFFGQGTRLTVV.

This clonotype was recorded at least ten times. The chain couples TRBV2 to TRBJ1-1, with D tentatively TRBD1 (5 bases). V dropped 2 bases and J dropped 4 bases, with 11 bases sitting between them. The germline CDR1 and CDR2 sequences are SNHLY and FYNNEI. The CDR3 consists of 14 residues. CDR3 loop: CASSEQGGSTEAFF. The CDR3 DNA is TGTGCCAGCAGTGAACAGGGAGGTAGCACTGAAGCTTTCTTT.

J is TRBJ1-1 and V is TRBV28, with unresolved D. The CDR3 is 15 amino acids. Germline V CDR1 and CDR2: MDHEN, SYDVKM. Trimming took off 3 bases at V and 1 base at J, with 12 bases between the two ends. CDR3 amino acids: CASSFVFGQNTEAFF. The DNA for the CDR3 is TGTGCCAGCAGTTTCGTGTTTGGGCAGAACACTGAAGCTTTCTTT.

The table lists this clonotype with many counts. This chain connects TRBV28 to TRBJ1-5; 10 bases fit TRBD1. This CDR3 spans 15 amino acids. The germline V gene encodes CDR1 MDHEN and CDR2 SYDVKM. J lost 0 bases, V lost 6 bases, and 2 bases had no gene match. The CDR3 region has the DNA TGTGCCAGCAGCGGGACAGGGGCTAGCAATCAGCCCCAGCATTTT. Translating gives CASSGTGASNQPQHF.

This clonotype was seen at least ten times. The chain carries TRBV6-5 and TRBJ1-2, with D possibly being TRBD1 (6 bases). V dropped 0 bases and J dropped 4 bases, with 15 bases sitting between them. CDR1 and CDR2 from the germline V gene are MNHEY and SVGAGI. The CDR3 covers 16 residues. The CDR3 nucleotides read TGTGCCAGCAGTTACTCGATGTGGGGGCGCACCTATGGCTACACCTTC. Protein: CASSYSMWGRTYGYTF.